The clone carrying this T cell receptor (beta chain) was observed a few times. Its matching antigen is unknown. Unique molecular identifiers were incorporated into the prepared TCRbeta library. TCRdb fed the PCR reads into MiXCR, producing one record per CDR3 protein. The data show under 85,000 distinct CDR3 sequences, 15% to 20% seen once. This record belongs to a study of T-cell reconstitution after alpha-beta-depleted transplantation in children. Study-wide points: Newly produced T cells mostly accounted for T-cell counts and diversity one year post-transplant. Where some patients showed high TCRbeta diversity at day 60, it came from recipient T cells and thymic progenitors that had survived. Approximately two months post-transplant, alpha-beta T cells reportedly originated from several hundred expanded graft clones.

Here the sequenced sample was PBMCs, mostly from graft donor cells, taken 360 days after TCRalphabeta/CD19-depleted stem cell transplant. The clonotype was recovered from a male patient between 2 and 10 years old who had a stem cell transplant for acute lymphoblastic leukemia, so the T cells may come from the graft donor.

As DNA, the CDR3 is TGTGCCAGCAGTTTCCAGCGGGAGTATGGAGATACGCAGTATTTT. This encodes CASSFQREYGDTQYF. V usage is TRBV12-3 or TRBV12-4 and J usage is TRBJ2-3; 8 bases are shared with TRBD2. Trimming removed 3 bases from V and 5 bases from J; junction bases left unmatched: 7. CDR3 length equals 15 residues.